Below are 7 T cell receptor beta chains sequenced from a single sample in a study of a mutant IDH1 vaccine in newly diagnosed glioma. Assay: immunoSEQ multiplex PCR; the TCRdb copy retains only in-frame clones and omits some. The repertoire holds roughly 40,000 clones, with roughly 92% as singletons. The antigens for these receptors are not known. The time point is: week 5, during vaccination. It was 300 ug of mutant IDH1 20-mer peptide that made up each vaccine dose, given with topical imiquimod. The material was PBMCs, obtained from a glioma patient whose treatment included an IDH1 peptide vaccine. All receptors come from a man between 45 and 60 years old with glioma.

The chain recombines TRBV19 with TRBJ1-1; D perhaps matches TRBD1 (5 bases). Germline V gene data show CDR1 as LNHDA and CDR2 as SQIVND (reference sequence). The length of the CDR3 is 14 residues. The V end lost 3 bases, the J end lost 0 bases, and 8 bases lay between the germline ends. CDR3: CASSIQGMNTEAFF. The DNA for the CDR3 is TGTGCCAGTAGTATCCAGGGCATGAACACTGAAGCTTTCTTT.

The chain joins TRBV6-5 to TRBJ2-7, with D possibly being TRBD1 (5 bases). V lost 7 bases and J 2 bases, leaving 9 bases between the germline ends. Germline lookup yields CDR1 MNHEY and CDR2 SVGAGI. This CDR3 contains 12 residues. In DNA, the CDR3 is TGTGCCAGCAAAGACAGCACCTACGAGCAGTACTTC. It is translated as CASKDSTYEQYF.

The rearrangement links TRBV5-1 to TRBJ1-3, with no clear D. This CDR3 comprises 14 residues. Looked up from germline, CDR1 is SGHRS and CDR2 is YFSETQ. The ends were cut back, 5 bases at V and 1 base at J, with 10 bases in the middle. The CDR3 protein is CASRLSGSGNTIYF. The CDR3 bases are TGCGCCAGCAGGTTATCCGGGTCTGGAAACACCATATATTTT.

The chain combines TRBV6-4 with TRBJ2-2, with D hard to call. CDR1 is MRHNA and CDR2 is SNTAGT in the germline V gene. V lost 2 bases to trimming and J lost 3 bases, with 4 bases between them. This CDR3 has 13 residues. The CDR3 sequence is CASSDGDTGELFF. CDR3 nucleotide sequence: TGTGCCAGCAGTGACGGGGACACCGGGGAGCTGTTTTTT.

The CDR3 region has the DNA TGTGCCAGCAGCCCTTCGGCGGGCACCAACTATGGCTACACCTTC. The encoded protein is CASSPSAGTNYGYTF. The J gene is TRBJ1-2, the V gene TRBV9; D remains ambiguous. CDR1 and CDR2 from the germline V gene are SGDLS and YYNGEE. There are 15 residues in the CDR3. The V gene lost 4 bases and the J gene lost 2 bases, with 15 bases spanning the gap.

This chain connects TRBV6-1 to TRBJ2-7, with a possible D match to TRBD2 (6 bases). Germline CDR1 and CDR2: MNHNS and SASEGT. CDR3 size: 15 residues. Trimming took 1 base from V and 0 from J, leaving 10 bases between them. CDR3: CASSEVGGGSYEQYF. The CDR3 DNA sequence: TGTGCCAGCAGTGAAGTTGGGGGAGGCTCCTACGAGCAGTACTTC.

The CDR3 is CASSEYRGAIGEQYF. Written as DNA, the CDR3 is TGTGCCAGCAGTGAATACAGGGGTGCCATAGGCGAGCAGTACTTC. The rearrangement uses TRBV2 and TRBJ2-7; the match to TRBD1 covers 7 bases. The CDR3 is made up of 15 amino acids. V lost 2 bases to trimming and J lost 6 bases; unmatched junction nucleotides: 10. Germline lookup yields CDR1 SNHLY and CDR2 FYNNEI.